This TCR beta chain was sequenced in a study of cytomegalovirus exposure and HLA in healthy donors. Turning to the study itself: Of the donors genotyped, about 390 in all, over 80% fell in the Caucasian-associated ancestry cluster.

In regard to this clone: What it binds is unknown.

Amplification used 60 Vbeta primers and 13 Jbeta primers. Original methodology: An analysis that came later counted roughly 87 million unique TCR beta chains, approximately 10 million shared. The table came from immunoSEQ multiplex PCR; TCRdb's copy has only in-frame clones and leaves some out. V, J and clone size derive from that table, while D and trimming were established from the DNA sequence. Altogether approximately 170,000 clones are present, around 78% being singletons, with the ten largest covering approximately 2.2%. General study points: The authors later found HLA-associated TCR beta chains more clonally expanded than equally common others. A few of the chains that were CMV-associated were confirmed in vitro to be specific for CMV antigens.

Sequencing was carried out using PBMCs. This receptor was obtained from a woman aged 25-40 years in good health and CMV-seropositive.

CDR3 nucleotides: TGTGCCAGCAGCTGGGGCCTAACAGGGGCAAGTAATGAGCAGTTCTTC. This sequence encodes CASSWGLTGASNEQFF. The chain recombines TRBV13 with TRBJ2-1; TRBD1 matches at 7 bases. V lost 4 bases and J lost 7; bases outside the gene matches: 13. CDR1 is PRHDT, CDR2 FYEKMQ, per germline (reference sequence). There are 16 residues in the CDR3.